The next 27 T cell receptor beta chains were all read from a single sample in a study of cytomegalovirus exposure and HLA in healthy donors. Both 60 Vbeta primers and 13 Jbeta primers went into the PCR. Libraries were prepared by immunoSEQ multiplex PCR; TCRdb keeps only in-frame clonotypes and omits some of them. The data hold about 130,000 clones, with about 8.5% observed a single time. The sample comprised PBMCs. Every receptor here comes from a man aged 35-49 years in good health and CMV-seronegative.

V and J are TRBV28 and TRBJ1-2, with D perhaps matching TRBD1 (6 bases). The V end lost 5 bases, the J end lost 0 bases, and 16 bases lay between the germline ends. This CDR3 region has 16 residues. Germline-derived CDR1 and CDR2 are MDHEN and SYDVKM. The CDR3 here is CASSTRGQISNYGYTF. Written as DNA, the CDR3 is TGTGCCAGCAGTACCCGAGGACAGATTTCTAACTATGGCTACACCTTC.

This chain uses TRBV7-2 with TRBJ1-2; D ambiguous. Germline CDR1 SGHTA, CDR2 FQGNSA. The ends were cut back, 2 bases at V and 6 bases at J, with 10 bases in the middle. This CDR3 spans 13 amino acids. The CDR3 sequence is CASSLLWGDGYTF. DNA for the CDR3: TGTGCCAGCAGCTTATTATGGGGAGATGGCTACACCTTC.

The CDR3 DNA reads as TGCAGCGTTGAACAGGCGAACACTGAAGCTTTCTTT. As protein: CSVEQANTEAFF. This chain links TRBV29-1 with TRBJ1-1, with D hard to call. Trimming took 2 bases from V and 1 from J, leaving 5 bases between them. The CDR3 has 12 amino acids. CDR1 and CDR2 from the germline V gene are SQVTM and ANQGSEA.

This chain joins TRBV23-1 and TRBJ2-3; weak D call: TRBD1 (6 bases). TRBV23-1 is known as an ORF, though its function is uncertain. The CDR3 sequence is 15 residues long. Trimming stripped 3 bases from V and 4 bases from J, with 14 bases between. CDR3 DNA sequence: TGCGCCAGCAGTCACCTAACAGGGTGGGCAGATACGCAGTATTTT. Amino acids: CASSHLTGWADTQYF.

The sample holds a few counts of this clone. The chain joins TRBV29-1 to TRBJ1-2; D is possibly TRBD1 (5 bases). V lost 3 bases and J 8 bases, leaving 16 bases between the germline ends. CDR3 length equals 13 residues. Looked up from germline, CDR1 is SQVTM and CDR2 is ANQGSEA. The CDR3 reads CSVETVASWGYTF. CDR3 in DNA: TGCAGCGTTGAGACAGTCGCATCGTGGGGCTACACCTTC.

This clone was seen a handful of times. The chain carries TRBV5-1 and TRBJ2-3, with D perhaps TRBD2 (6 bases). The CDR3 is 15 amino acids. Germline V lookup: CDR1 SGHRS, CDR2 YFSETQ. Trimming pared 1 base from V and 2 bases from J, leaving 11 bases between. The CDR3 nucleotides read TGCGCCAGCAGCTTGTTCGGGAGACTCACAGATACGCAGTATTTT. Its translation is CASSLFGRLTDTQYF.

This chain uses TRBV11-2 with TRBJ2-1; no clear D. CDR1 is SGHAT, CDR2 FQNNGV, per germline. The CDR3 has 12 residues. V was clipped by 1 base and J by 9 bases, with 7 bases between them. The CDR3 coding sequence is TGTGCCAGCAGCTTAGTCAGAGGTGAGCAGTTCTTC. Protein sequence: CASSLVRGEQFF. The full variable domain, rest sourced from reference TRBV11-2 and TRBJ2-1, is EAGVAQSPRYKIIEKRQSVAFWCNPISGHATLYWYQQILGQGPKLLIQFQNNGVVDDSQLPKDRFSAERLKGVDSTLKIQPAKLEDSAVYLCASSLVRGEQFFGPGTRLTVL.

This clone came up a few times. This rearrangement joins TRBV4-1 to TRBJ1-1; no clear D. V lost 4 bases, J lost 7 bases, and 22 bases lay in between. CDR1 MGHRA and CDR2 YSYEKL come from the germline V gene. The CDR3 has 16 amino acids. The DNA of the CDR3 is TGCGCCAGCAGCCGAGTAAAGGTGGCAGCGACCGTTGAAGCTTTCTTT. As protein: CASSRVKVAATVEAFF.

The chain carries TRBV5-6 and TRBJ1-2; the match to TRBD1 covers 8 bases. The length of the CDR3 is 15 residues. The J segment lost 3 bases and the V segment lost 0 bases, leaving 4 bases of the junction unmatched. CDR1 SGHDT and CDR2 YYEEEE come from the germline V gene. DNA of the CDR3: TGTGCCAGCAGCTTGGACAGGGGGTTCTACTATGGCTACACCTTC. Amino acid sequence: CASSLDRGFYYGYTF.

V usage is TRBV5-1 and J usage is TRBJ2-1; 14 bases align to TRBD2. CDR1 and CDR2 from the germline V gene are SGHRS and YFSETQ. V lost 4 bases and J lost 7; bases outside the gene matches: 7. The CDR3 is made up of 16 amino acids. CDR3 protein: CASSTRLAGGRNEQFF. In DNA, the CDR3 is TGCGCCAGCAGCACCCGACTAGCGGGGGGGCGGAATGAGCAGTTCTTC.

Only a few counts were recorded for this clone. CDR3 amino acids: CASSQDRGDSFYEQYF. The CDR3 bases are TGCGCCAGCAGCCAAGATCGAGGGGACAGCTTCTACGAGCAGTACTTC. The gene calls are TRBV4-3 and TRBJ2-7, with TRBD1 identical over 7 bases. This CDR3 spans 16 amino acids. Trimming at V came to 0 bases and at J to 3 bases, leaving 8 bases not matched to a gene. Germline V gene lookup returns CDR1 LGHNA and CDR2 YSLEER.

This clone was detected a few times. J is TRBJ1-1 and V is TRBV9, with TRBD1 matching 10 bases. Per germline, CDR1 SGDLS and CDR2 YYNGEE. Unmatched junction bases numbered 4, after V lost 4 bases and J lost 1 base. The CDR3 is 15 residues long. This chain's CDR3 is CASSPRTGGNTEAFF. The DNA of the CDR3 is TGTGCCAGCAGCCCAAGGACAGGGGGGAACACTGAAGCTTTCTTT.

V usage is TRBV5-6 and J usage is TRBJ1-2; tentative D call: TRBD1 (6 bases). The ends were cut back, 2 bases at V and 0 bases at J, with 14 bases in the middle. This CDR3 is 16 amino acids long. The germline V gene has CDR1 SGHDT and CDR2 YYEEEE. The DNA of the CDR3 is TGTGCCAGCAGCTTCGCAGGGGCACCGACTAACTATGGCTACACCTTC. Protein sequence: CASSFAGAPTNYGYTF.

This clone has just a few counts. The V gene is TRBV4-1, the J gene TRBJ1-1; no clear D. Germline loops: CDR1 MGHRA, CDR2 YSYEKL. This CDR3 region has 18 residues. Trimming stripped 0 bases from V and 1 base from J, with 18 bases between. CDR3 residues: CASSQDITIVGANTEAFF. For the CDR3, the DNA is TGCGCCAGCAGCCAAGATATTACAATCGTGGGAGCGAACACTGAAGCTTTCTTT.

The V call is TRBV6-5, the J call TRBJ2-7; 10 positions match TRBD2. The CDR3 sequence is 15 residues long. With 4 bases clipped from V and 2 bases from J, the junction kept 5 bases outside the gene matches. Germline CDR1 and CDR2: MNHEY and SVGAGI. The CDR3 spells CASSSPSGGTYEQYF. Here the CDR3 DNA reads TGTGCCAGCAGTTCCCCTAGCGGGGGTACCTACGAGCAGTACTTC.

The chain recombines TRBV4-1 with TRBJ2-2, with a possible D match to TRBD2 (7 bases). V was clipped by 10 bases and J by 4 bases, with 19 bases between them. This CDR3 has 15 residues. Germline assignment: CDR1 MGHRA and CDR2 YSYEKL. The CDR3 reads CANPGWGGATGELFF. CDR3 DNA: TGCGCCAATCCCGGGTGGGGGGGGGCCACCGGGGAGCTGTTTTTT.

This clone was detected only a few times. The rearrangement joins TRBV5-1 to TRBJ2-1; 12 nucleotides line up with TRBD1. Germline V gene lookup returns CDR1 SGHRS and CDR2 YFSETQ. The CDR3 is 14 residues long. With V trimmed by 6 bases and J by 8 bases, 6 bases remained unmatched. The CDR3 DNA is TGCGCCAGCAATCGGGACAGGGGGCGCGATGAGCAGTTCTTC. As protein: CASNRDRGRDEQFF.

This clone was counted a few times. CDR3 region: CASSVQAPGLGNTIYF. The CDR3 nucleotides are TGCGCCAGCAGCGTACAGGCCCCGGGCCTTGGAAACACCATATATTTT. This chain connects TRBV4-3 to TRBJ1-3; a weak D match, TRBD1 (5 bases). Between the trimmed V and J ends, which lost 5 bases and 3 bases, there was a span of 17 bases. This CDR3 contains 16 residues. In germline, CDR1 is LGHNA, CDR2 YSLEER.

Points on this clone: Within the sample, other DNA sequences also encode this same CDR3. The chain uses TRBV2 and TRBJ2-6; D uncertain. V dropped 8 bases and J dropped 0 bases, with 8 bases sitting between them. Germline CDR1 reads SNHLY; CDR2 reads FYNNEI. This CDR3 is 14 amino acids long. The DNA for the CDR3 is TGTGCCAGCCTACCGGTCTCTGGGGCCAACGTCCTGACTTTC. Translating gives CASLPVSGANVLTF.

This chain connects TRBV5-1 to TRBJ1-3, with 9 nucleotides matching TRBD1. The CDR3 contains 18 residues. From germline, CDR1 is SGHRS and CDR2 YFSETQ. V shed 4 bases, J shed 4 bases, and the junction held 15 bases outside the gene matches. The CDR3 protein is CASSITSGTGKRGNTIYF. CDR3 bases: TGCGCCAGCAGCATCACCTCCGGGACAGGGAAAAGAGGAAACACCATATATTTT.

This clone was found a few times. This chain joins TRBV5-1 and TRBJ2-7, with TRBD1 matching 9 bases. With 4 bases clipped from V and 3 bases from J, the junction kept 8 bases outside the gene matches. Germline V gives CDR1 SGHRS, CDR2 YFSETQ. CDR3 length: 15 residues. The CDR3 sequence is CASSLRDRAFYEQYF. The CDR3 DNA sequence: TGCGCCAGCAGCCTCCGGGACAGGGCTTTCTACGAGCAGTACTTC.

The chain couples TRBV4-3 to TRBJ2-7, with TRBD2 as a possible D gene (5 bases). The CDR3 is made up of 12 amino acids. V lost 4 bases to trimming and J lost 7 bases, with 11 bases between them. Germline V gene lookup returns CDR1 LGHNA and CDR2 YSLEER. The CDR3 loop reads CASSPGYGEQYF. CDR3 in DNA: TGCGCCAGCAGCCCGGGGTACGGGGAGCAGTACTTC.

This CDR3 is CASSFGQGLPYGYTF. The DNA of the CDR3 is TGTGCCAGCAGCTTTGGGCAGGGGCTTCCCTATGGCTACACCTTC. The chain couples TRBV7-2 to TRBJ1-2; possible D gene TRBD1, 6 bases. The CDR3 has 15 residues. V dropped 3 bases and J dropped 4 bases, with 15 bases sitting between them. Germline CDR1 is SGHTA and CDR2 is FQGNSA.

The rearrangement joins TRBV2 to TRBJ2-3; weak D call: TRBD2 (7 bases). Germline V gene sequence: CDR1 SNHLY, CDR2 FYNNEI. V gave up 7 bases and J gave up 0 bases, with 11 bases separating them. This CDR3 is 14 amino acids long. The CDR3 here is CASIGGLSTDTQYF. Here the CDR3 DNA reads TGTGCCAGCATCGGGGGGCTAAGCACAGATACGCAGTATTTT.

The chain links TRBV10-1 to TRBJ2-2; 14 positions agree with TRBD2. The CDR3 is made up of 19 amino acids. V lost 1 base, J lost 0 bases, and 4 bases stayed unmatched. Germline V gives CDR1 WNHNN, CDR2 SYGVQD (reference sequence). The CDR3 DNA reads TGCGCCAGCAGTGAGTACGGACTAGCGGGGGGCCCGAACACCGGGGAGCTGTTTTTT. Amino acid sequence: CASSEYGLAGGPNTGELFF.

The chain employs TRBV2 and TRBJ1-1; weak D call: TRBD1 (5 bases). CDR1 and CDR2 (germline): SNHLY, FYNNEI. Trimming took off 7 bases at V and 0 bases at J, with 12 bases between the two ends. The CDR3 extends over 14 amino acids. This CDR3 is CASKTANMNTEAFF. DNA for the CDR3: TGTGCCAGCAAGACAGCGAACATGAACACTGAAGCTTTCTTT.

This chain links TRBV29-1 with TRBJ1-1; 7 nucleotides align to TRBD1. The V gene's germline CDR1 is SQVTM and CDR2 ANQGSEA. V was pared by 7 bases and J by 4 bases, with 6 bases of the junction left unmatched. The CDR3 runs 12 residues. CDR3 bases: TGCAGCGCCCTACAGGGGAGCACTGAAGCTTTCTTT. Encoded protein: CSALQGSTEAFF.